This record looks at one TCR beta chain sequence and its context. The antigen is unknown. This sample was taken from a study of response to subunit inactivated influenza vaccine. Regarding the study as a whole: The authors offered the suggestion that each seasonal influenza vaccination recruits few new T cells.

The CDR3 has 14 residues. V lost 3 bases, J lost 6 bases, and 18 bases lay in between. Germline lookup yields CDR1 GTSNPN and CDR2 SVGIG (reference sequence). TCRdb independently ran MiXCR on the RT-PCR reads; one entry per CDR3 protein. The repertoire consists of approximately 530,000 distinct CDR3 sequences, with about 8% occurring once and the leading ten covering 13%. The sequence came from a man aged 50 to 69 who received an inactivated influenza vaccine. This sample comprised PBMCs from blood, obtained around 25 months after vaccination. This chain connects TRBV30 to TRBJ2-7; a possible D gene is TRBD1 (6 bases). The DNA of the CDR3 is TGTGCCTGGAGCCTCGGACAGACCTCCCCCGAGCAGTACTTC. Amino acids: CAWSLGQTSPEQYF.